Following are 18 T cell receptor beta chains from one sample sequenced in a study of blood T cell repertoires in COVID-19. TCRdb keeps only in-frame clones here, not all; method: immunoSEQ multiplex PCR. This table has 200,000 to 250,000 clones, 70% to 90% appearing once. The sequenced material came from peripheral blood. These receptors all stem from a woman aged 18-35 years who had recovered from COVID-19.

The chain uses TRBV6-2 or TRBV6-3 and TRBJ1-1, with D unresolved. The CDR3 contains 14 residues. The V end lost 7 bases, the J end lost 2 bases, and 14 bases lay between the germline ends. In germline, CDR1 is MNHEY, CDR2 SVGEGT. The CDR3 DNA is TGTGCCAGCACCCCTCCCCGGGGTAACACTGAAGCTTTCTTT. Translating gives CASTPPRGNTEAFF.

This chain links TRBV5-1 with TRBJ2-1; TRBD2 aligns across 10 bases. The CDR3 extends over 14 amino acids. The V and J ends lost 1 base and 9 bases, in that order; junction bases with no gene match: 4. Germline assignment: CDR1 SGHRS and CDR2 YFSETQ. CDR3: CASSLLAGVGEQFF. The CDR3 coding sequence is TGCGCCAGCAGCTTGCTAGCGGGAGTCGGTGAGCAGTTCTTC.

The CDR3 nucleotides are TGTGCCAGCAGTTACGGCGGGACGCCGACGGTCGACGAGCAGTACTTC. Encoded protein: CASSYGGTPTVDEQYF. V is TRBV6-2 or TRBV6-3 and J is TRBJ2-7; a possible D gene is TRBD2 (6 bases). CDR1 is MNHEY and CDR2 is SVGEGT in the germline V gene. V lost 2 bases, J lost 5 bases, and 19 bases lay in between. The CDR3 consists of 16 residues.

This clone was seen more than once but under ten times. The chain joins TRBV6-5 to TRBJ1-1, with 7 bases identical to TRBD1. Germline values: CDR1 MNHEY, CDR2 SVGAGI. CDR3 length: 13 amino acids. V dropped 4 bases and J dropped 4; count of bases not matched to a gene: 3. The CDR3 nucleotides are TGTGCCAGCAGTTTCGCAGGGGGCACTGAAGCTTTCTTT. Its protein product is CASSFAGGTEAFF.

This clone was found a few times. The chain combines TRBV18 with TRBJ1-3, with D possibly matching TRBD1 (5 bases). Per germline, CDR1 KGHSH and CDR2 LQKENI. The CDR3 consists of 15 residues. The V end was cut by 3 bases, the J end by 0 bases, with 9 bases between. For the CDR3, the DNA is TGTGCCAGCTCACCGGGACTGACCTCTGGAAACACCATATATTTT. It codes for CASSPGLTSGNTIYF.

This chain uses TRBV9 with TRBJ2-3; 13 bases map to TRBD2. The CDR3 contains 18 residues. CDR1 is SGDLS and CDR2 is YYNGEE in the germline V gene. V trimming: 3 bases; J trimming: 3 bases; junction bases outside the gene matches: 10. CDR3 residues: CASSAPEGLAGPTDTQYF. As DNA, the CDR3 is TGTGCCAGCAGCGCCCCGGAGGGACTAGCGGGACCAACAGATACGCAGTATTTT.

The chain recombines TRBV6-2 or TRBV6-3 with TRBJ2-1; D is unclear. Germline values: CDR1 MNHEY, CDR2 SVGEGT. V lost 4 bases to trimming and J lost 7 bases, with 2 bases between them. This CDR3 has 10 amino acids. CDR3: CASSSNEQFF. CDR3 nucleotide sequence: TGTGCCAGCAGTTCAAATGAGCAGTTCTTC.

The V and J genes are TRBV7-2 and TRBJ2-2; 14 bases map to TRBD2. The V gene's germline CDR1 is SGHTA and CDR2 FQGNSA. With V trimmed by 3 bases and J by 7 bases, 10 bases remained unmatched. This CDR3 spans 18 amino acids. Here the CDR3 DNA reads TGTGCCAGCAGCTTCCTCCCCGGGACTAGCGGGAGTATCGGGGAGCTGTTTTTT. Its translation: CASSFLPGTSGSIGELFF.

This chain uses TRBV6-5 with TRBJ2-3, with 9 bases that match TRBD2. The CDR3 runs 15 residues. Per the germline V gene, CDR1 is MNHEY and CDR2 is SVGAGI. With V trimmed by 9 bases and J by 5 bases, 12 bases remained unmatched. The CDR3: CARRAMTSGVDTQYF. The CDR3 DNA reads as TGTGCCAGGCGCGCTATGACTAGCGGAGTAGATACGCAGTATTTT.

This sequence joins TRBV21-1 and TRBJ2-5; the D call in the table, TRBD2, was not verified against the DNA. TRBV21-1 is annotated as a pseudogene. This CDR3 has 16 residues. This CDR3 is CASSTRTSGRQETQYF. The CDR3 bases are TGTGCCAGCAGCACCCGGACTAGCGGGAGACAAGAGACCCAGTACTTC.

The J gene is TRBJ1-2, the V gene TRBV6-2 or TRBV6-3, with D possibly matching TRBD1 (6 bases). V lost 0 bases, J lost 0 bases, and 14 bases lay in between. Germline CDR1 reads MNHEY; CDR2 reads SVGEGT. The CDR3 is 17 amino acids. Written as DNA, the CDR3 is TGTGCCAGCAGTTACTCTCAGGGGCTCCTAGCTAACTATGGCTACACCTTC. It codes for CASSYSQGLLANYGYTF.

Remarks on this clone: The same CDR3 also results from other DNA sequences found in this sample. The chain recombines TRBV18 with TRBJ2-7; TRBD1 is a possible D gene (5 bases). The CDR3 runs to 14 residues. V was clipped by 2 bases and J by 1 base, with 9 bases between them. CDR1 and CDR2 (germline): KGHSH, LQKENI. In nucleotides, the CDR3 is TGTGCCAGCTCACCAGGTCCAGGGTCCTACGAGCAGTACTTC. As protein: CASSPGPGSYEQYF.

This clone was found once. The rearrangement links TRBV9 to TRBJ2-3, with TRBD2 matching over 10 bases. The CDR3 contains 15 residues. Germline V CDR1 and CDR2: SGDLS, YYNGEE. V shed 4 bases, J shed 2 bases, and the junction held 4 bases outside the gene matches. The DNA of the CDR3 is TGTGCCAGCAGCAGGACTAGCGGCCACACAGATACGCAGTATTTT. Protein product: CASSRTSGHTDTQYF.

CDR3 bases: TGTGCCAGCAGCCGGCTAGCGTCTACCGGGGAGCTGTTTTTT. Its translation is CASSRLASTGELFF. V usage is TRBV14 and J usage is TRBJ2-2; possibly TRBD2 for D (6 bases). CDR1 and CDR2 from the germline V gene are SGHDN and FVKESK. The CDR3 extends over 14 amino acids. V gave up 4 bases and J gave up 5 bases, with 11 bases separating them.

This chain joins TRBV5-3 and TRBJ1-2; 11 bases line up with TRBD1. TRBV5-3 is sorted into the ORF group, with uncertain function. The CDR3 extends over 15 amino acids. The ends lost 4 bases at V and 7 bases at J; junction bases unmatched: 9. For the CDR3, the DNA is TGTGCCAGAAGCGTGGACAGGGGGCGTGCGAGTGGCTACACCTTC. Translating gives CARSVDRGRASGYTF.

This chain joins TRBV27 and TRBJ2-6, with D possibly being TRBD2 (5 bases). From germline, CDR1 is MNHEY and CDR2 SMNVEV (reference sequence). V gave up 0 bases and J gave up 2 bases, with 5 bases separating them. CDR3 length equals 15 residues. The CDR3 nucleotides are TGTGCCAGCAGTTTATCCGGGGCTGGGGCCAACGTCCTGACTTTC. It specifies CASSLSGAGANVLTF.

This rearrangement joins TRBV11-2 to TRBJ2-3; TRBD2 might be the D (5 bases). The CDR3 spans 14 residues. Germline values: CDR1 SGHAT, CDR2 FQNNGV. V was shortened by 4 bases and J by 2 bases, with 10 bases between the two germline ends. In DNA form, the CDR3 reads TGTGCCAGCAGCTCGGAGCGGCTCACAGATACGCAGTATTTT. It specifies CASSSERLTDTQYF.

This clone was picked up one time. The chain is built from TRBV30 and TRBJ2-5, with TRBD2 matching over 13 bases. This CDR3 has 14 amino acids. Germline V gene data show CDR1 as GTSNPN and CDR2 as SVGIG (reference sequence). J lost 5 bases, V lost 5 bases, and 5 bases had no gene match. CDR3 sequence reads: CAWSTSGRTETQYF. CDR3 nucleotides: TGTGCCTGGTCGACTAGCGGGAGGACGGAGACCCAGTACTTC.